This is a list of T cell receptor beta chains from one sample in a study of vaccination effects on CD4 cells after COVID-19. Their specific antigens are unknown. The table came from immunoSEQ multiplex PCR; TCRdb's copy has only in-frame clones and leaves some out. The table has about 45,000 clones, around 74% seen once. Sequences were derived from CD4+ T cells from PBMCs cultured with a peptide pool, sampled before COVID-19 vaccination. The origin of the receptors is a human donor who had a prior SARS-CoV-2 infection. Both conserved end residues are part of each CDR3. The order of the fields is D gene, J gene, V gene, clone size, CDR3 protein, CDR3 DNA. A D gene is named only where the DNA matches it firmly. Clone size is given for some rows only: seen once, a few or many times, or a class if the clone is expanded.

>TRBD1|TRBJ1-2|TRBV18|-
CASSRDRANYTF
TGTGCCAGCTCCCGGGACAGGGCCAATTACACCTTC
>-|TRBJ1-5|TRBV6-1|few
CASSEAMVSNQPQHF
TGTGCCAGCAGTGAAGCCATGGTTAGCAATCAGCCCCAGCATTTT
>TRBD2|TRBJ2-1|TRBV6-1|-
CASSAWTSGAYNEQFF
TGTGCCAGCAGTGCATGGACTAGCGGGGCCTACAATGAGCAGTTCTTC
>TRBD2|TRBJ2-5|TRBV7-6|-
CASSLVPSGGRETQYF
TGTGCCAGCAGCTTAGTGCCTAGCGGGGGGCGTGAGACCCAGTACTTC
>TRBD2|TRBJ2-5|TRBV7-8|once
CASSLASGGGMETQYF
TGTGCCAGCAGCTTAGCAAGCGGGGGGGGCATGGAGACCCAGTACTTC
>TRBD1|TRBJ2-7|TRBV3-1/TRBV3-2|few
CASSTGQEGYEQYF
TGTGCCAGCAGTACGGGACAGGAGGGCTACGAGCAGTACTTC
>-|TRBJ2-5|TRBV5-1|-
CASSFNTQETQYF
TGCGCCAGCAGCTTCAACACCCAAGAGACCCAGTACTTC
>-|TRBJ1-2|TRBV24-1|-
CATSDIDRSYGYTF
TGTGCCACCAGTGATATCGACAGGTCCTATGGCTACACCTTC
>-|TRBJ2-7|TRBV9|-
CASSPSDFSYEQYF
TGTGCCAGCAGCCCCTCGGACTTCAGCTACGAGCAGTACTTC
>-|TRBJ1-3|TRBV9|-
CASSVQGNTIYF
TGTGCCAGCAGCGTACAGGGGAACACCATATATTTT
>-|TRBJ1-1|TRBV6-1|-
CASSERLGDTEAFF
TGTGCCAGCAGTGAACGGTTGGGAGACACTGAAGCTTTCTTT
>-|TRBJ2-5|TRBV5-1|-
CASSLGRLQETQYF
TGCGCCAGCAGCTTGGGCCGCCTTCAAGAGACCCAGTACTTC
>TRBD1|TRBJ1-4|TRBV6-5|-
CASSYSLQGTEKLFF
TGTGCCAGCAGTTACTCATTACAGGGGACTGAAAAACTGTTTTTT
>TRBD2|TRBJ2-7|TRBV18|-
CASSPPRLAGSSYEQYF
TGTGCCAGCTCACCACCACGACTAGCGGGTAGCTCCTACGAGCAGTACTTC
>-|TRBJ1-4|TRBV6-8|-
CASSHRVRGEKLFF
TGTGCCAGCAGTCACAGGGTACGTGGTGAAAAACTGTTTTTT
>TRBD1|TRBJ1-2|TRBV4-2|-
CASSQKLTRGQGVHNTF
TGTGCCAGCAGCCAGAAACTCACCCGGGGACAGGGCGTTCACAACACCTTC
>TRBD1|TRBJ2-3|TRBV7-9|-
CATMGGVRTGGADTQYF
TGTGCCACGATGGGGGGCGTCCGTACAGGGGGCGCAGATACGCAGTATTTT
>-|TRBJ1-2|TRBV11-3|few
CASSAGDGGYGYTF
TGTGCCAGCAGCGCAGGGGACGGAGGCTATGGCTACACCTTC
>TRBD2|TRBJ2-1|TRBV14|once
CASSQTSGTYNEQFF
TGTGCCAGCAGCCAAACTAGCGGAACCTACAATGAGCAGTTCTTC
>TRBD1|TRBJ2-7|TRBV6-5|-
CASSSHGTGGTYEQYF
TGTGCCAGCAGTTCACATGGGACAGGGGGAACCTACGAGCAGTACTTC
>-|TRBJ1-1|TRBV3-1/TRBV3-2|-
CASSQFTLAEAFF
TGTGCCAGCAGCCAATTCACGCTGGCTGAAGCTTTCTTT